A selection of T cell receptor beta chains follows, all from one sample in a study of CD8 T cells in Susac syndrome. TCRdb reanalysed the immunoSEQ multiplex PCR reads using MiXCR and keeps one entry per CDR3 protein. The repertoire holds about 120,000 distinct CDR3 sequences, around 90% seen once, with 0.14% in the top ten. The sequenced sample was CD4+ T cells from PBMCs. Source of these receptors: a human donor in good health. The conserved cysteine and the conserved F or W are not part of the CDR3 here. D genes are given only for firm matches.

j_call,v_call,cdr3_length,d_call,cdr3_aa
TRBJ2-1,TRBV19,11,NA,ASSILAPREQF
TRBJ2-5,TRBV7-2,12,NA,ASSRTLYGETQY
TRBJ2-7,TRBV19,11,NA,ATAQARYDEQY
TRBJ1-1,TRBV7-3,13,TRBD1,ASSLRGGQSTEAF
TRBJ1-1,TRBV29-1,8,NA,SVLEGEAF
TRBJ2-6,TRBV4-3,18,TRBD1,ASSQEPMTGGFSGANVLT
TRBJ1-5,TRBV7-2,13,NA,ASSLESGRGQPQH
TRBJ2-3,TRBV12-3/TRBV12-4,14,TRBD2,ASSTTSGGATDTQY
TRBJ2-6,TRBV19,18,TRBD1,ASSFPHLTGTSSGANVLT
TRBJ2-1,TRBV5-1,15,TRBD2,ASSLGAGLAGSNEQF
TRBJ1-5,TRBV2,12,TRBD1,ASSVAGGGQPQH
TRBJ1-5,TRBV25-1,12,NA,ASSAAGSNQPQH
TRBJ2-7,TRBV5-4,13,TRBD2,ASSLGREGLQEQY
TRBJ1-1,TRBV29-1,12,NA,SVDTAAGSTEAF
TRBJ2-2,TRBV23-1,14,NA,ASSQSPRGYTGELF
TRBJ2-3,TRBV6-1,12,NA,ATGRAGERNTQY
TRBJ2-5,TRBV24-1,12,NA,ATSSGGPQETQY
TRBJ2-1,TRBV9,13,TRBD1,ASSVGDRGYNEQF
TRBJ2-6,TRBV5-5,13,NA,ASSLGGSGANVLT
TRBJ2-7,TRBV4-3,12,NA,ASSQDRRVHEQY
TRBJ1-2,TRBV12-3/TRBV12-4,10,NA,ASSFPSHGYT
TRBJ1-5,TRBV23-1,17,TRBD1,ASSQLWGTALYSNQPQH
TRBJ1-5,TRBV6-2/TRBV6-3,11,NA,ASGGDGNQPQH
TRBJ2-7,TRBV6-2/TRBV6-3,10,NA,ASSPEGLEQY
TRBJ2-3,TRBV12-3/TRBV12-4,13,TRBD2,ASSPSGGLTDTQY
TRBJ1-5,TRBV5-6,14,TRBD1,ASSVEGQGHNQPQH
TRBJ1-1,TRBV6-2/TRBV6-3,12,TRBD1,ASLGQGARTEAF
TRBJ1-1,TRBV7-2,10,NA,ASSLMDTEAF
TRBJ2-1,TRBV7-9,13,NA,ASSNRDRPYNEQF
TRBJ1-1,TRBV12-5,12,TRBD1,ASGLGTGGTEAF